The next 15 T cell receptor beta chains were all read from a single sample in a study of breast tumors, draining lymph nodes, adjacent tissues. Using its own MiXCR run on the multiplex PCR reads, TCRdb lists one record per CDR3 protein. The repertoire consists of 250,000 or so distinct CDR3 sequences, with around 31% occurring once and the leading ten covering more than 0.85%. Breast cancer patients provided tissue from their axillary draining lymph nodes. The sequencing sample was made of axillary lymph node tissue. Receptors were obtained from a female donor with breast cancer. Some clones in this sample may be carry-over from other donors' samples.

This clonotype was seen just once. One base away lies a much larger clone, so this may be a sequencing read error. The CDR3 DNA reads as TGCGGTGCTGGGGGGCTCTGGGGGGCCCAAGAGACCCAGTACTTC. It specifies CGAGGLWGAQETQYF. The rearrangement links TRBV20-1 to TRBJ2-5, with D possibly being TRBD1 or TRBD2 (6 bases each). The CDR3 is 15 amino acids. The germline V gene encodes CDR1 DFQATT and CDR2 SNEGSKA (reference sequence).

This clonotype was seen many times. This chain connects TRBV27 to TRBJ1-6; D gene unclear. Trimming removed 4 bases at V and 5 bases at J, with 12 bases between. Germline V lookup: CDR1 MNHEY, CDR2 SMNVEV (reference sequence). This CDR3 spans 15 amino acids. CDR3 protein: CASSWTVPNNSPLHF. In DNA, the CDR3 is TGTGCCAGCAGTTGGACTGTACCAAATAATTCACCCCTCCACTTT.

A few counts support this clonotype. The genes are TRBV3-2 and TRBJ2-1. TRBV3-2 has pseudogene status. The CDR3 has 16 amino acids. CDR3 DNA: TGTGCCAGCAGCCACAAAGCGGGAGCCTCCTACAATGAGCAGTTCTTC. This encodes CASSHKAGASYNEQFF.

In its sample, this clonotype was seen many times. V and J are TRBV20-1 and TRBJ1-2; D uncertain. Trimming removed 0 bases from V and 3 bases from J, with 8 bases in between. Germline CDR1 is DFQATT and CDR2 is SNEGSKA (reference sequence). The CDR3 runs 13 residues. The CDR3 spells CSARDPADYGYTF. In DNA, the CDR3 is TGCAGTGCTAGAGATCCAGCGGACTATGGCTACACCTTC.

This clonotype was counted ten times or more. The chain links TRBV11-1 to TRBJ2-3; D is ambiguous. The CDR3 spans 12 residues. The germline CDR1 and CDR2 sequences are SGHAT and FQDESV (reference sequence). V was cut by 5 bases and J by 11 bases, with 14 bases left in between. CDR3 region: CASSPLRSKQYF. As DNA, the CDR3 is TGTGCCAGCAGCCCCCTTAGGAGTAAGCAGTATTTT.

This clonotype was counted many times. The gene calls are TRBV7-8 and TRBJ2-7; D tentatively fits TRBD1 or TRBD2 (5 bases each). Germline CDR1 is SGHVS and CDR2 is FQNEAQ. The CDR3 spans 13 residues. V was clipped by 1 base and J by 6 bases, with 10 bases between them. This chain's CDR3 is CASSLVVGGEQYF. The CDR3 DNA follows: TGTGCCAGCAGCTTAGTCGTTGGGGGCGAGCAGTACTTC. Full variable domain (rest looked up from reference TRBV7-8 and TRBJ2-7): GAGVSQSPRYKVAKRGQDVALRCDPISGHVSLFWYQQALGQGPEFLTYFQNEAQLDKSGLPSDRFFAERPEGSVSTLKIQRTQQEDSAVYLCASSLVVGGEQYFGPGTRLTVT.

On this clonotype: A clone one base away is much larger, so this may be a read error. This rearrangement joins TRBV2 to TRBJ2-7, with 9 bases lining up with TRBD2. Germline V gene lookup returns CDR1 SNHLY and CDR2 FYNNEI. Losses at the gene ends were 5 bases for V and 7 bases for J; bases not matched to a gene: 3. The CDR3 covers 12 residues. This chain's CDR3 is CASSPSGNEQYF. CDR3 coding DNA: TGTGCCAGCAGTCCTAGCGGGAATGAGCAGTACTTC.

This clonotype was recorded at least ten times. The chain combines TRBV12-3 or TRBV12-4 with TRBJ2-7, with TRBD1 matching over 8 bases. Germline trimming cut 1 base from V and 4 bases from J; bases unmatched to any gene: 6. This CDR3 spans 15 amino acids. CDR3 loop: CASSLGVRGRYEQYF. The CDR3 DNA reads TGTGCCAGCAGTTTAGGCGTCAGGGGGCGATACGAGCAGTACTTC.

The chain couples TRBV24-1 to TRBJ2-7; D is undetermined. The CDR3 spans 13 residues. Trimming shortened V by 12 bases and J by 3 bases, and 17 bases separated the two germline ends. In germline, CDR1 is KGHDR, CDR2 SFDVKD. CDR3: CAQRRRTLYEQYF. The CDR3 nucleotides are TGTGCCCAACGTCGCAGGACCCTCTACGAGCAGTACTTC.

This clonotype is a singleton in its sample. The DNA is left out, because the CDR3 cannot be placed on it with certainty; the CDR3 is given as TCRdb lists it. The genes are TRBV11-2 and TRBJ1-5. Germline V CDR1 and CDR2: SGHAT, FQNNGV. Including both end residues, the CDR3 is 21 amino acids long. The CDR3 is CASSSTRERAVLRAGHQAQHF.

This clonotype was counted ten times or more. The chain carries TRBV7-2 and TRBJ2-7; D unresolved. V lost 5 bases and J 2 bases, leaving 13 bases between the germline ends. Germline assignment: CDR1 SGHTA and CDR2 FQGNSA. The CDR3 sequence is 14 residues long. CDR3 coding DNA: TGTGCCAGCAGCCCTCTCTTTAATACCTACGAGCAGTACTTC. Protein product: CASSPLFNTYEQYF.

About this clonotype itself: This may be a read error: a much more frequent sequence differs by one nucleotide. The J gene is TRBJ2-7, the V gene TRBV6-5, with 12 bases lining up with TRBD2. In germline, CDR1 is MNHEY, CDR2 SVGAGI. The CDR3 contains 16 residues. The V gene end was trimmed by 5 bases and the J gene end by 2 bases; junction bases not matched to a gene: 7. The CDR3 nucleotides are TGTGCCAGCAGTCACCGGACTAGCGGGAACCCCTACGAGCAGTACTTC. It translates to CASSHRTSGNPYEQYF.

In this sample, this clonotype turned up many times. This chain joins TRBV29-1 and TRBJ2-1, with 7 bases matching TRBD2. V shed 3 bases, J shed 0 bases, and the junction held 5 bases outside the gene matches. Germline CDR1 SQVTM, CDR2 ANQGSEA. The CDR3 is 15 amino acids. The CDR3 protein is CSVEGLLSSYNEQFF. The CDR3 nucleotides read TGCAGCGTTGAGGGACTACTTAGCTCCTACAATGAGCAGTTCTTC.

Worth noting for this clonotype: One base away lies a much larger clone, so this may be a sequencing read error. This sequence joins TRBV19 and TRBJ1-5; TRBD1 matches at 7 bases. V dropped 8 bases and J dropped 0; count of bases not matched to a gene: 16. Germline V gene lookup returns CDR1 LNHDA and CDR2 SQIVND (reference sequence). The CDR3 has 18 residues. The CDR3 reads CASGRSGTALYSNQPQHF. CDR3 DNA: TGTGCCAGTGGTCGGTCTGGGACAGCCTTATATAGCAATCAGCCCCAGCATTTT.

This clonotype was recorded many times. The V and J genes are TRBV5-1 and TRBJ1-3; no definite D call. The germline CDR1 and CDR2 sequences are SGHRS and YFSETQ. The CDR3 length is 14 residues. Trimming stripped 0 bases from V and 4 bases from J, with 8 bases between. Here the CDR3 reads CASSLVSDGNTIYF. The DNA for the CDR3 is TGCGCCAGCAGCTTGGTGTCAGACGGAAACACCATATATTTT.